Ten or more counts support the clone carrying this TCR beta chain. Germline V gene data show CDR1 as SGHAT and CDR2 as FQNNGV. This CDR3 region has 16 residues. Deletions cut 5 bases from V and 1 base from J, with 16 bases between. The data belong to a study of identical twins. TCRdb reanalysed the 5' RACE reads using MiXCR and keeps one entry per CDR3 protein. The table shows under 350,000 distinct CDR3 sequences, with roughly 9.7% occurring only once. The sample was also reused in another study, on yellow fever vaccine responses in identical twins.

The chain has TRBV11-2 and TRBJ2-3; unclear D gene. The receptor was isolated from a woman younger than 30 in good health. Sequencing was carried out using CD8+ T cells sorted from blood. In nucleotides, the CDR3 is TGTGCCAGCAGCCAACCTGCCGCCCTCCGCACAGATACGCAGTATTTT. It is translated as CASSQPAALRTDTQYF.